This T cell receptor beta chain was identified in a study of shared clonotypes between healthy human individuals. Study at large: Each donor's CD4 naive and CD4 memory cells filled three plates apiece, CD8 naive two, and CD8 memory one.

J gave up 6 bases and V 6 bases, and 14 bases lay outside the gene matches. The CDR3 has 17 residues. Per the germline V gene, CDR1 is SGHTA and CDR2 is FQGNSA. Libraries were prepared by immunoSEQ multiplex PCR; TCRdb keeps only in-frame clonotypes and omits some of them. The sample has about 1.1 million clones, more than 75% seen once. This receptor was taken from a man aged 18 to 30 in good health. Some clones in this sample may be carry-over from other donors' samples. This rearrangement joins TRBV7-2 to TRBJ2-7; 13 positions agree with TRBD2. Sequencing input: memory CD4+ T cells from PBMCs. Described subset: CD45RA-negative fraction. The chain's CDR3 is CASRGGTGTSGKFEQYF. The CDR3 DNA follows: TGTGCCAGCAGAGGGGGAACCGGGACTAGCGGGAAGTTCGAGCAGTACTTC.